This T cell receptor (beta chain) was recorded in a study of CD4+ T cells in melanoma. Study-level points and caveats: Diverse differentiation states were reported for melanoma neoantigen-specific CD4+ T cells. CD8+ T cell, macrophage and B cell function reportedly correlated with neoantigen-specific CD4+ T cells.

Produced via immunoSEQ multiplex PCR; TCRdb's table is partial and in-frame only. The sample holds some 110,000 clones, approximately 92% seen once. As regards this clone: Its antigen is not known.

The origin of this receptor is a human donor with melanoma. The sample taken for sequencing was peripheral blood.

The CDR3 protein is CATSSKTGDSNQPQHF. In nucleotides, the CDR3 is TGTGCCACCAGCAGCAAGACAGGGGATAGCAATCAGCCCCAGCATTTT. This chain uses TRBV15 with TRBJ1-5; TRBD1 matches at 8 bases. The CDR3 has 16 amino acids. V shed 3 bases, J shed 0 bases, and the junction held 4 bases outside the gene matches. Per the germline V gene, CDR1 is LNHNV and CDR2 is YYDKDF (reference sequence).